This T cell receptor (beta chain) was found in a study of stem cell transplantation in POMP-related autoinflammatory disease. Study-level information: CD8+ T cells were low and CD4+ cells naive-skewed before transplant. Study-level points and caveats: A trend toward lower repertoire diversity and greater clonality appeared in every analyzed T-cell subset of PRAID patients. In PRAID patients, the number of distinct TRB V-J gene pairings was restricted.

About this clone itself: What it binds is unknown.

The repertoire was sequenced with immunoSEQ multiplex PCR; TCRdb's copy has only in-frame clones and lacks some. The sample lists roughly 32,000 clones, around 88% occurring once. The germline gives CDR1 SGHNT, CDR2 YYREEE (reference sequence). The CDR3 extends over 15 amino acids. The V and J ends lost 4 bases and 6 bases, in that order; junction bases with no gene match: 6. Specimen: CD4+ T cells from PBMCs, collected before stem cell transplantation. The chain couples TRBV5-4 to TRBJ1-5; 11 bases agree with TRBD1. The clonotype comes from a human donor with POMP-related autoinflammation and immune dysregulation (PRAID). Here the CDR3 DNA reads TGTGCCAGCAGCCCTGGACAGGGGGCAAGTCAGCCCCAGCATTTT. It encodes CASSPGQGASQPQHF.